In its sample, the clone carrying this T cell receptor beta chain was seen a few times. Its antigen is unknown. This sample is part of a study of vaccination and CD4 T cells after COVID-19. Study overall: Stimulation of cells relied on overlapping spike peptides derived from SARS-CoV-2, HCoV-NL63, HCoV-OC43 and HCoV-229E.

Treatment described: roughly 10-day PBMC culture with coronavirus spike peptide pools or control peptides (ViraFEST assay). ViraFEST used peptide pools to expand antigen-specific T cells before TCR sequencing. Scientists ran DNA taken from cultured CD4+ T cells through the Oncomine TCR Beta short-read assay for sequencing. It was from cultured CD4+ T cells that genomic DNA was extracted. TCRdb ran MiXCR on the PCR reads and lists one entry per CDR3 protein. The sample records about 15,000 distinct CDR3 sequences, 48% being singletons. The CDR3 contains 18 residues. Germline V gene lookup returns CDR1 KGHDR and CDR2 SFDVKD. Trimming at V came to 3 bases and at J to 4 bases, leaving 13 bases not matched to a gene.

The chain is built from TRBV24-1 and TRBJ2-3, with 9 bases lining up with TRBD2. The sample consisted of CD4+ T cells from blood, cultured in vitro. The TCR originated in a human donor who had recovered from COVID-19. Written as DNA, the CDR3 is TGTGCCACCAGTGATCCCAGCGGGAGGCTCAGCCGGCCAGATACGCAGTATTTT. Protein sequence: CATSDPSGRLSRPDTQYF.